This T cell receptor beta chain was sequenced during a study of CD8+CD57+ T cells in acquired aplastic anemia. Overall study: 3.2 ug was the average amount of DNA from sorted CD4+ and CD8+ cells. An average of approximately 11 million reads for CD4+ cells was obtained from healthy donors. Study-wide points: Patients and controls turned out to have approximately 29 CD8+ CDR3 sequences in common. Patients and controls had CD8+ Simpson's diversity values that were not significantly distinct.

TCR beta VDJ and CDR3 were profiled, and genomic DNA was the template. TCRdb redid the calling of the reads with MiXCR, one entry per CDR3 protein. The sample includes about 110,000 distinct CDR3 sequences, approximately 48% of them seen just once. As concerns this clonotype: Antigen: not known.

This CDR3 contains 15 residues. Trimming at V came to 3 bases and at J to 4 bases, leaving 5 bases not matched to a gene. Germline V gene data show CDR1 as SNHLY and CDR2 as FYNNEI. This TCR derives from a human donor in good health, serving as a control. The genes are TRBV2 and TRBJ2-1; 8 nucleotides line up with TRBD2. Sequences were obtained from sorted CD4+, CD8+, or CD8+CD57+ T cells (not recorded which) from PBMCs. DNA for the CDR3: TGTGCCAGCAGTGATCCACTAGCGGTGTACAATGAGCAGTTCTTC. It yields the protein CASSDPLAVYNEQFF.